The 31 T cell receptor beta chains below all came from one sample that was sequenced in a study of blood T cell repertoires in COVID-19. Generated by immunoSEQ multiplex PCR, the TCRdb table keeps only in-frame clones and is missing some. Of fewer than 350,000 clones in the sample, 75% to 90% were seen once. Sequenced input: peripheral blood. The receptors originated from a woman aged 70-85 years with COVID-19, enrolled during active disease.

The CDR3 region is CAISDIAGISYGYTF. The CDR3, as DNA: TGTGCCATCAGTGACATAGCAGGGATCTCCTATGGCTACACCTTC. The V call is TRBV10-3, the J call TRBJ1-2, with a tentative D call TRBD1 (5 bases). Trimming removed 3 bases from V and 4 bases from J, with 15 bases in between. Germline assignment: CDR1 ENHRY and CDR2 SYGVKD. The CDR3 sequence is 15 residues long.

The chain links TRBV28 to TRBJ1-2; a weak D match, TRBD1 (5 bases). Trimming shortened V by 4 bases and J by 4 bases, and 13 bases separated the two germline ends. The CDR3 has 14 residues. CDR1 and CDR2 (germline): MDHEN, SYDVKM. CDR3 coding DNA: TGTGCCAGCAGTTCCCACGCAGGGCGCTATGGCTACACCTTC. Translation gives CASSSHAGRYGYTF.

This chain joins TRBV9 and TRBJ1-2, with 10 bases lining up with TRBD1. Germline V gene sequence: CDR1 SGDLS, CDR2 YYNGEE. The CDR3 is 15 residues long. J was trimmed by 7 bases and V by 4 bases; bases with no gene match: 10. The CDR3 loop reads CASSSSGTGAGGYTF. CDR3 in DNA: TGTGCCAGCAGCTCCTCCGGGACAGGGGCTGGTGGCTACACCTTC.

The V call is TRBV4-3, the J call TRBJ2-3; TRBD2 aligns across 12 bases. Looked up from germline, CDR1 is LGHNA and CDR2 is YSLEER. The CDR3 is made up of 17 amino acids. The V gene end was trimmed by 0 bases and the J gene end by 5 bases; junction bases not matched to a gene: 6. CDR3 sequence: CASSQDPGLAGRDTQYF. The CDR3 bases are TGCGCCAGCAGCCAAGATCCAGGACTAGCGGGGCGAGATACGCAGTATTTT.

The chain couples TRBV19 to TRBJ2-6, with D maybe TRBD1 (6 bases). V lost 7 bases to trimming and J lost 0 bases, with 10 bases between them. CDR3 length: 15 amino acids. The germline V gene has CDR1 LNHDA and CDR2 SQIVND (reference sequence). The CDR3 region has the DNA TGTGCCAGTAAAGACAGGTACTCTGGGGCCAACGTCCTGACTTTC. Translated: CASKDRYSGANVLTF.

V gene TRBV5-1 combines with J gene TRBJ2-7; tentative D call: TRBD2 (5 bases). Germline V gene data show CDR1 as SGHRS and CDR2 as YFSETQ. V was clipped by 0 bases and J by 6 bases, with 13 bases between them. The CDR3 contains 14 residues. For the CDR3, the DNA is TGCGCCAGCAGCTTGGGAGGGATGGAAACCGAGCAGTACTTC. Residues: CASSLGGMETEQYF.

The chain recombines TRBV28 with TRBJ1-1, with 8 bases lining up with TRBD1. The CDR3 runs to 16 residues. Trimming took 7 bases from V and 4 from J; bases not matched to a gene: 14. Germline CDR1 reads MDHEN; CDR2 reads SYDVKM. CDR3: CASTLGQALGGTEAFF. The CDR3 coding sequence is TGTGCCAGCACCCTGGGACAGGCATTAGGAGGCACTGAAGCTTTCTTT.

The chain is built from TRBV30 and TRBJ2-5, with D possibly being TRBD2 (7 bases). V lost 0 bases to trimming and J lost 4 bases, with 18 bases between them. Germline CDR1 is GTSNPN and CDR2 is SVGIG (reference sequence). This CDR3 region has 16 residues. CDR3 amino acids: CAWSVIVGGPRETQYF. The CDR3 region has the DNA TGTGCCTGGAGTGTGATTGTGGGGGGGCCTCGAGAGACCCAGTACTTC.

The chain has TRBV30 and TRBJ2-7; D may be TRBD1 (6 bases). The CDR3 runs 12 residues. The V and J ends lost 7 bases and 5 bases respectively, with 15 bases between them. In germline, CDR1 is GTSNPN, CDR2 SVGIG (reference sequence). The CDR3 DNA follows: TGTGCCTCCCTGGTACAGGGTAACGAGCAGTACTTC. This sequence encodes CASLVQGNEQYF.

The chain carries TRBV2 and TRBJ1-5, with D possibly being TRBD1 (5 bases). This CDR3 has 15 amino acids. Germline loops: CDR1 SNHLY, CDR2 FYNNEI. Trimming took off 7 bases at V and 3 bases at J, with 16 bases between the two ends. The CDR3 sequence: CASTGGRTDNQPQHF. The CDR3 DNA sequence: TGTGCCAGCACCGGGGGGAGGACGGACAATCAGCCCCAGCATTTT.

J is TRBJ2-1 and V is TRBV2; possible D gene TRBD1, 6 bases. The CDR3 sequence is 13 residues long. Germline V gene sequence: CDR1 SNHLY, CDR2 FYNNEI. The V end lost 3 bases, the J end lost 9 bases, and 12 bases lay between the germline ends. CDR3 sequence reads: CASSEGQGTEQFF. CDR3 in DNA: TGTGCCAGCAGTGAGGGGCAGGGGACTGAGCAGTTCTTC.

The chain carries TRBV27 and TRBJ1-1, with D perhaps matching TRBD1 (6 bases). Trimming pared 2 bases from V and 6 bases from J, leaving 10 bases between. Germline V gene sequence: CDR1 MNHEY, CDR2 SMNVEV (reference sequence). The CDR3 sequence is 13 residues long. The CDR3 spells CASSLQGNPEAFF. CDR3 nucleotide sequence: TGTGCCAGCAGTTTACAGGGGAATCCTGAAGCTTTCTTT.

This rearrangement joins TRBV29-1 to TRBJ2-2, with D perhaps matching TRBD1 or TRBD2 (5 bases each). CDR3 length equals 11 residues. Germline loops: CDR1 SQVTM, CDR2 ANQGSEA. Trimming pared 7 bases from V and 7 bases from J, leaving 10 bases between. The CDR3 loop is CSARGGGELFF. CDR3 sequence (DNA): TGCAGCGCGAGGGGTGGCGGGGAGCTGTTTTTT.

The chain couples TRBV7-9 to TRBJ2-1; D may be TRBD2 (5 bases). Per germline, CDR1 SEHNR and CDR2 FQNEAQ (reference sequence). The V and J ends lost 5 bases and 6 bases respectively, with 17 bases between them. There are 15 residues in the CDR3. The DNA of the CDR3 is TGTGCCAGCAGCCCGGCGGGTCGGGCGGGCAATGAGCAGTTCTTC. It yields the protein CASSPAGRAGNEQFF.

This sequence joins TRBV2 and TRBJ2-1; 8 bases are shared with TRBD2. The V segment lost 3 bases and the J segment 10 bases; nucleotides outside the gene matches: 11. There are 15 residues in the CDR3. Per the germline V gene, CDR1 is SNHLY and CDR2 is FYNNEI. Here the CDR3 reads CASSDVAGSRGEQFF. The DNA for the CDR3 is TGTGCCAGCAGTGACGTAGCGGGGTCCCGAGGCGAGCAGTTCTTC.

This clone was seen a few times. CDR3 bases: TGTGCCAGCAGTTACAGGGCTAGCGGGACCGGGGAGCTGTTTTTT. Its protein product is CASSYRASGTGELFF. The J gene is TRBJ2-2, the V gene TRBV2; 8 bases fit TRBD2. J lost 5 bases, V lost 5 bases, and 7 bases had no gene match. From germline, CDR1 is SNHLY and CDR2 FYNNEI. This CDR3 has 15 amino acids.

The V and J genes are TRBV30 and TRBJ2-7, with D hard to call. Between the trimmed V and J ends, which lost 3 bases and 2 bases, there was a span of 5 bases. CDR3 length: 11 residues. Looked up from germline, CDR1 is GTSNPN and CDR2 is SVGIG (reference sequence). The CDR3 DNA sequence: TGTGCCTGGAGCGCGACCTACGAGCAGTACTTC. It specifies CAWSATYEQYF.

The genes are TRBV21-1 and TRBJ2-7; the D call of TRBD2 is as the table states it, not checked on the DNA. TRBV21-1 is given as a pseudogene. The CDR3 loop spans 21 amino acids. CDR3 sequence: CASSNLFVPGENLLSSYEQYF. CDR3 sequence (DNA): TGTGCCAGCAGCAATTTGTTCGTACCGGGAGAGAACTTACTTAGCTCCTACGAGCAGTACTTC.

The gene calls are TRBV18 and TRBJ2-3; D uncertain. V was cut by 0 bases and J by 4 bases, with 14 bases left in between. This CDR3 contains 16 residues. Germline CDR1 KGHSH, CDR2 LQKENI. The CDR3 spells CASSPPVIGSADTQYF. The CDR3 DNA follows: TGTGCCAGCTCACCACCGGTTATCGGGTCCGCAGATACGCAGTATTTT.

The chain links TRBV19 to TRBJ1-2; possibly TRBD1 for D (6 bases). The germline V gene has CDR1 LNHDA and CDR2 SQIVND (reference sequence). The CDR3 sequence is 15 residues long. V was trimmed by 7 bases and J by 1 base, leaving 16 bases between them. The CDR3: CASMPWDTLNYGYTF. CDR3 DNA: TGTGCCAGTATGCCGTGGGACACTCTTAACTATGGCTACACCTTC.

In regard to this clone: The sample has other DNA sequences that encode this CDR3 too. The chain employs TRBV5-1 and TRBJ2-5, with 7 bases aligning to TRBD1. CDR1 is SGHRS, CDR2 YFSETQ, per germline. V was clipped by 3 bases and J by 2 bases; unmatched bases: 4. The CDR3 runs 14 residues. In DNA form, the CDR3 reads TGCGCCAGCAGCTCGGGCAGGGGGCAAGAGACCCAGTACTTC. This translates into CASSSGRGQETQYF. The variable domain in full, completed from reference TRBV5-1 and TRBJ2-5, reads KAGVTQTPRYLIKTRGQQVTLSCSPISGHRSVSWYQQTPGQGLQFLFEYFSETQRNKGNFPGRFSGRQFSNSRSEMNVSTLELGDSALYLCASSSGRGQETQYFGPGTRLLVL.

The chain is built from TRBV11-2 and TRBJ1-1, with a possible D match to TRBD1 (5 bases). The CDR3 has 15 amino acids. V was shortened by 3 bases and J by 0 bases, with 11 bases between the two germline ends. CDR1 and CDR2 (germline): SGHAT, FQNNGV. Here the CDR3 reads CASSFPRGLNTEAFF. The DNA of the CDR3 is TGTGCCAGCAGCTTCCCTCGGGGGTTGAACACTGAAGCTTTCTTT.

The V and J genes are TRBV7-2 and TRBJ1-2, with TRBD1 matching over 8 bases. Germline-derived CDR1 and CDR2 are SGHTA and FQGNSA. J lost 7 bases, V lost 5 bases, and 12 bases had no gene match. The CDR3 sequence is 15 residues long. In nucleotides, the CDR3 is TGTGCCAGCAGCACGGACAGGGCCACCCTTCTTGGCTACACCTTC. As protein: CASSTDRATLLGYTF. Filled out from reference TRBV7-2 and TRBJ1-2, the complete variable domain reads GAGVSQSPSNKVTEKGKDVELRCDPISGHTALYWYRQSLGQGLEFLIYFQGNSAPDKSGLPSDRFSAERTGGSVSTLTIQRTQQEDSAVYLCASSTDRATLLGYTFGSGTRLTVV.

V and J are TRBV12-3 or TRBV12-4 and TRBJ1-4; D is ambiguous. CDR3 size: 13 residues. The V end was cut by 5 bases, the J end by 6 bases, with 10 bases between. Written as DNA, the CDR3 is TGTGCCAGCAGTCCGAAAGCTGATGAAAAACTGTTTTTT. It encodes CASSPKADEKLFF.

The rearrangement uses TRBV29-1 and TRBJ1-5; a possible D gene is TRBD1 (5 bases). The CDR3 spans 13 residues. Trimming took off 6 bases at V and 2 bases at J, with 11 bases between the two ends. Germline loops: CDR1 SQVTM, CDR2 ANQGSEA. The CDR3 DNA reads as TGCAGCGTGGGGGGGGGAGGCAATCAGCCCCAGCATTTT. Translation: CSVGGGGNQPQHF.

This clone appeared a single time. J is TRBJ2-7 and V is TRBV10-3, with a weak D call TRBD1 (5 bases). V dropped 3 bases and J dropped 3 bases, with 9 bases sitting between them. Germline CDR1 ENHRY, CDR2 SYGVKD. This CDR3 has 13 residues. Here the CDR3 DNA reads TGTGCCATCAGTGACCGACAGAACTACGAGCAGTACTTC. Encoded protein: CAISDRQNYEQYF.

The chain employs TRBV3-1 (or the pseudogene TRBV3-2) and TRBJ1-1; D gene ambiguous. The CDR3 length is 13 residues. Germline V gene lookup returns CDR1 LGHDT and CDR2 YNNKEL (reference sequence). The germline V and J ends were trimmed by 3 bases and 5 bases, with 10 bases remaining between them. The CDR3 nucleotides read TGTGCCAGCAGCCAGGCCGGGAGTACTGAAGCTTTCTTT. As protein: CASSQAGSTEAFF.

The chain uses TRBV6-2 or TRBV6-3 and TRBJ1-1; a weak D match, TRBD1 (6 bases). The CDR3 has 14 residues. Trimming removed 2 bases at V and 6 bases at J, with 13 bases between. In germline, CDR1 is MNHEY, CDR2 SVGEGT. CDR3 in amino acids: CASSYGGEGAEAFF. The CDR3 coding sequence is TGTGCCAGCAGTTACGGCGGGGAGGGGGCTGAAGCTTTCTTT.

V usage is TRBV3-1 (or the pseudogene TRBV3-2) and J usage is TRBJ2-1; TRBD2 aligns across 12 bases. The CDR3 length is 16 residues. From germline, CDR1 is LGHDT and CDR2 YNNKEL (reference sequence). The J segment lost 3 bases and the V segment lost 3 bases, leaving 3 bases of the junction unmatched. Here the CDR3 reads CASSQLAGGLYNEQFF. The DNA of the CDR3 is TGTGCCAGCAGCCAGCTAGCGGGGGGGCTCTACAATGAGCAGTTCTTC.

A single count supports this clone. The chain combines TRBV18 with TRBJ2-7, with TRBD1 matching 9 bases. The J segment lost 3 bases and the V segment lost 1 base, leaving 4 bases of the junction unmatched. Germline V gene data show CDR1 as KGHSH and CDR2 as LQKENI. This CDR3 has 15 residues. The CDR3 protein is CASSPQDRGGYEQYF. The CDR3 DNA reads as TGTGCCAGCTCACCACAGGACAGGGGTGGCTACGAGCAGTACTTC.

This sequence joins TRBV7-2 and TRBJ1-2; 7 bases map to TRBD1. J lost 1 base, V lost 3 bases, and 11 bases had no gene match. From germline, CDR1 is SGHTA and CDR2 FQGNSA. CDR3 length equals 17 residues. The CDR3 DNA is TGTGCCAGCAGCTTGGACCCCGGACAGGCGCTTAACTATGGCTACACCTTC. This encodes CASSLDPGQALNYGYTF.